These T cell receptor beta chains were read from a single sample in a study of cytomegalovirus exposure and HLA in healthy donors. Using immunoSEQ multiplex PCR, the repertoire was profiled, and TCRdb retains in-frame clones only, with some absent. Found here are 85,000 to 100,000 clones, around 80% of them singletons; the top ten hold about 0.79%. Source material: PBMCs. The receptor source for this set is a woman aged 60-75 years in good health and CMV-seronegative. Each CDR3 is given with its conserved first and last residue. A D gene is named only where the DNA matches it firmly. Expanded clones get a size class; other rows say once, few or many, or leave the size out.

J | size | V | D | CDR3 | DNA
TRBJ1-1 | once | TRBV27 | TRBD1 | CASSLSNRGHTEAFF | TGTGCCAGCAGTTTATCGAACAGGGGGCACACTGAAGCTTTCTTT
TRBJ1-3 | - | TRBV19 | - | CASSMGQAISGNTIYF | TGTGCCAGTAGTATGGGACAAGCTATCTCTGGAAACACCATATATTTT
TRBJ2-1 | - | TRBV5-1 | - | CASSSGYNEQFF | TGCGCCAGCAGCTCGGGGTACAATGAGCAGTTCTTC
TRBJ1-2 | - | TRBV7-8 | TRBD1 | CASSAGTAYGYTF | TGTGCCAGCAGCGCAGGGACAGCTTATGGCTACACCTTC
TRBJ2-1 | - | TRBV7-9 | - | CASSFHRDNEQFF | TGTGCCAGCAGCTTTCACAGAGACAATGAGCAGTTCTTC
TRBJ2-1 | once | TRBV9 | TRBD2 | CASSVGGAGEIYNEQFF | TGTGCCAGCAGCGTAGGTGGGGCGGGGGAGATTTACAATGAGCAGTTCTTC
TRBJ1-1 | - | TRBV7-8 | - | CASSLDMWNTEAFF | TGTGCCAGCAGTTTGGACATGTGGAACACTGAAGCTTTCTTT
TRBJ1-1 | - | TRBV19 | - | CASSTQGYTEAFF | TGTGCCAGTAGTACACAGGGATACACTGAAGCTTTCTTT
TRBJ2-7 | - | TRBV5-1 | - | CASSPGLSYEQYF | TGCGCCAGCAGCCCGGGTTTGTCCTACGAGCAGTACTTC
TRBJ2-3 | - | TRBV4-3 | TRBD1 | CASREGTGRTDTQYF | TGCGCCAGCAGAGAGGGGACAGGGCGAACAGATACGCAGTATTTT
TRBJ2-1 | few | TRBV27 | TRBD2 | CASSLRGLADNEQFF | TGTGCCAGCAGTTTAAGGGGACTAGCCGACAATGAGCAGTTCTTC
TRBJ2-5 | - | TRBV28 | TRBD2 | CASSFLGGRAQETQYF | TGTGCCAGCAGTTTTCTGGGCGGGAGGGCCCAAGAGACCCAGTACTTC
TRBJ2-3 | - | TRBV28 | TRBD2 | CASSPSLAGGADTQYF | TGTGCCAGCAGCCCCTCTTTAGCGGGGGGTGCAGATACGCAGTATTTT
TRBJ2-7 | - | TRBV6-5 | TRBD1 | CASSYRDSSFYEQYF | TGTGCCAGCAGTTACAGGGACAGCTCCTTCTACGAGCAGTACTTC
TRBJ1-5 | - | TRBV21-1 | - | CASLSGTGGRGNQPQHF | TGTGCCAGCCTGAGCGGGACAGGGGGCCGGGGCAATCAGCCCCAGCATTTT
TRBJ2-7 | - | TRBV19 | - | CASSIGGSAYEQYF | TGTGCCAGTAGTATTGGAGGGTCCGCCTACGAGCAGTACTTC
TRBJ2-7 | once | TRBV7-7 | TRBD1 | CASSPDRGYEQYF | TGTGCCAGCAGCCCGGACAGGGGCTACGAGCAGTACTTC
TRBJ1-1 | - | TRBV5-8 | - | CASSLASGLNTEAFF | TGTGCCAGCAGCTTGGCGTCGGGATTGAACACTGAAGCTTTCTTT
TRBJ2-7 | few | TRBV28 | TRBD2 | CAIQTSGTYEQYF | TGTGCCATCCAGACTAGCGGGACCTACGAGCAGTACTTC
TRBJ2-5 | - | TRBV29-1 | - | CSALQETQYF | TGCAGCGCCCTACAAGAGACCCAGTACTTC
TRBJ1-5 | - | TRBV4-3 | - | CASSRDTNQPQHF | TGCGCCAGCAGCCGGGACACTAATCAGCCCCAGCATTTT
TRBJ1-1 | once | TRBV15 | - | CATSTGTRTEAFF | TGTGCCACCAGCACGGGAACTAGGACTGAAGCTTTCTTT
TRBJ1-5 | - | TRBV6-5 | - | CASSYSWQGGQPQHF | TGTGCCAGCAGTTACTCGTGGCAGGGTGGGCAGCCCCAGCATTTT
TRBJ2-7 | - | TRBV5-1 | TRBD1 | CASSFGTGQKEYF | TGCGCCAGCAGCTTCGGGACAGGCCAAAAGGAGTACTTC
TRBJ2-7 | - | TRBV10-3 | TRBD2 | CAISTSGSSYEQYF | TGTGCCATCTCGACTAGCGGGAGCTCCTACGAGCAGTACTTC
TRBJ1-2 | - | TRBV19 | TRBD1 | CASSGTGARYGYTF | TGTGCCAGTAGTGGGACAGGGGCTCGGTATGGCTACACCTTC
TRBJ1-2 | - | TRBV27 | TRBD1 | CASSQGQGTGYGYTF | TGTGCCAGCAGTCAAGGACAGGGAACCGGCTATGGCTACACCTTC
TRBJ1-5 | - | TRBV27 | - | CASSLFYGNQPQHF | TGTGCCAGCAGTTTATTTTATGGCAATCAGCCCCAGCATTTT
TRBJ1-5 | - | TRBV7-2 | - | CASSLALGASQPQHF | TGTGCCAGCAGCTTAGCGCTGGGGGCCTCTCAGCCCCAGCATTTT
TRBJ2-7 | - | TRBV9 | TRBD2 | CASSGTSSYEQYF | TGTGCCAGCTCTGGGACTAGCTCGTACGAGCAGTACTTC
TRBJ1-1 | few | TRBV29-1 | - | CSGVRTAGTEAFF | TGCAGCGGGGTGCGGACAGCGGGGACTGAAGCTTTCTTT
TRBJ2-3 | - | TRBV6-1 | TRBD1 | CASSEDRATDTQYF | TGTGCCAGCAGTGAGGACAGGGCCACAGATACGCAGTATTTT
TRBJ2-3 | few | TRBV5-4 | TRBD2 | CASRPGGTDTQYF | TGTGCCAGCAGACCGGGGGGGACAGATACGCAGTATTTT
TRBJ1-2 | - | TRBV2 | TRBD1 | CASSYQGQGVDGYTF | TGTGCCAGCAGTTACCAAGGACAGGGGGTGGATGGCTACACCTTC
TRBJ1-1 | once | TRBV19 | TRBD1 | CASSITGADTEAFF | TGTGCCAGTAGTATTACAGGGGCTGACACTGAAGCTTTCTTT
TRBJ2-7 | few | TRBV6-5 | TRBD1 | CASSYSGQSYSYEQYF | TGTGCCAGCAGTTATTCGGGACAGAGCTATTCCTACGAGCAGTACTTC
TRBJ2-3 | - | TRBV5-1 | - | CASGQSTDTQYF | TGCGCCAGCGGACAATCCACAGATACGCAGTATTTT
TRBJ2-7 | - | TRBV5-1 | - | CASSLAGNRRDEQYF | TGCGCCAGCAGCTTGGCGGGGAATCGTAGGGACGAGCAGTACTTC
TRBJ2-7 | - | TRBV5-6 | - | CASSPDEGVHEQYF | TGTGCCAGCAGCCCGGACGAGGGGGTGCACGAGCAGTACTTC
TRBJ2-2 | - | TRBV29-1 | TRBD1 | CSVLGQGNTGELFF | TGCAGCGTTTTAGGACAGGGGAACACCGGGGAGCTGTTTTTT
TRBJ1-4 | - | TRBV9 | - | CASSGGGSVYEKLFF | TGTGCCAGCAGCGGGGGGGGTTCAGTGTATGAAAAACTGTTTTTT
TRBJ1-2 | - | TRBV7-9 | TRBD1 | CASSLDRGNGYTF | TGTGCCAGCAGTCTGGACAGGGGCAATGGCTACACCTTC
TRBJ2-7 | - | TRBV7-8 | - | CASRVLPSSYEQYF | TGTGCCAGCAGAGTACTACCCAGCTCCTACGAGCAGTACTTC
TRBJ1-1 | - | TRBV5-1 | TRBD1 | CASSLTQQGADEAFF | TGCGCCAGCAGCTTAACCCAACAGGGGGCGGATGAAGCTTTCTTT
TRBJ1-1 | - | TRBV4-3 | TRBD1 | CASSPQRGLGEAFF | TGCGCCAGCAGCCCCCAGAGGGGGCTCGGTGAAGCTTTCTTT
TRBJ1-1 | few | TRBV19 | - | CANPQSPGDTEAFF | TGTGCCAACCCCCAATCCCCGGGGGACACTGAAGCTTTCTTT
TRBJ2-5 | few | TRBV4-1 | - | CASSQGRGFETQYF | TGCGCCAGCAGCCAGGGCAGGGGATTTGAGACCCAGTACTTC
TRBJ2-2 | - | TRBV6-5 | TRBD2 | CASSWGLASNTGELFF | TGTGCCAGCAGTTGGGGACTAGCCTCGAACACCGGGGAGCTGTTTTTT
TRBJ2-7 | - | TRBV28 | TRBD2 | CASSLGSGLVVSYEQYF | TGTGCCAGCAGTTTAGGGTCGGGACTAGTTGTCTCCTACGAGCAGTACTTC
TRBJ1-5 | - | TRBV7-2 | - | CASSHQVGGNQPQHF | TGTGCCAGCAGCCACCAGGTAGGGGGCAATCAGCCCCAGCATTTT
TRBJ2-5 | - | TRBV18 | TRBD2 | CASSPIRGSGDQETQYF | TGTGCCAGCTCACCAATACGGGGTAGCGGGGATCAAGAGACCCAGTACTTC
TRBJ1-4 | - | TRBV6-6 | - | CASSLRGLTGEKLFF | TGTGCCAGCAGCCTCAGGGGCCTCACGGGTGAAAAACTGTTTTTT
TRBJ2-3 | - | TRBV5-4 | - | CASSLRGWSAQYF | TGTGCCAGCAGCTTGAGGGGTTGGTCAGCGCAGTATTTT
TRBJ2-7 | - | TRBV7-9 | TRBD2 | CASSLVVAGRYEQYF | TGTGCCAGCAGCTTAGTGGTAGCGGGACGGTACGAGCAGTACTTC